Each of the 2 T cell receptor beta chains below was sequenced from the same sample in a study of human T cells and chemical hapten exposure. Regarding time point: pre-sensitization, week 0. Treatment meaning: therapeutic diphenylcyclopropenone sensitization with weekly scalp DPC. TCRdb ran MiXCR on the RACE reads and lists one entry per CDR3 protein. Among roughly 380,000 distinct CDR3 sequences listed, 4.5% to 6% were seen once. The sequencing used whole blood, collected in connection with sensitization to the hapten diphenylcyclopropenone (DPC). Every receptor here comes from a woman between 45 and 60 years old with alopecia areata. Some clones in this sample may be carry-over from other donors' samples.

This clonotype was counted only a few times. In DNA form, the CDR3 reads TGTGCCAGCAGGCTAGCGGAGTCCTACGAGCAGTACTTC. This codes for CASRLAESYEQYF. V and J are TRBV6-5 and TRBJ2-7; 7 bases align to TRBD2. There are 13 residues in the CDR3. V lost 6 bases to trimming and J lost 1 base; unmatched junction nucleotides: 3. Per germline, CDR1 MNHEY and CDR2 SVGAGI.

Details on this clonotype: At one of its ends the junction is not consistent with the germline gene, which may arise from a read error. This chain connects TRBV6-2 or TRBV6-3 to TRBJ1-2; maybe TRBD1 (5 bases). This CDR3 spans 14 amino acids. Germline CDR1 is MNHEY and CDR2 is SVGEGT. The CDR3 DNA reads as TGTGGCAGCAGGGAGACAATCCCGCCATATGGCTACACCTTC. It encodes CGSRETIPPYGYTF.